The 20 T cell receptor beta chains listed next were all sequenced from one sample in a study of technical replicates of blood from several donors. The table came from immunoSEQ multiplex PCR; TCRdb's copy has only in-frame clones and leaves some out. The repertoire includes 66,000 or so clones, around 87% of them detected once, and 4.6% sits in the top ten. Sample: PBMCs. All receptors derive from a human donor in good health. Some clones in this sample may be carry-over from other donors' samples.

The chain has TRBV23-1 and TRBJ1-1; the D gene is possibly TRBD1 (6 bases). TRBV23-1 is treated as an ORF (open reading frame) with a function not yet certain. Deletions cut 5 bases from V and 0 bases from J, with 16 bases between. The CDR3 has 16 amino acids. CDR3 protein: CASSAGTPPVNTEAFF. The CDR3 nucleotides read TGCGCCAGCAGTGCAGGGACACCCCCTGTGAACACTGAAGCTTTCTTT.

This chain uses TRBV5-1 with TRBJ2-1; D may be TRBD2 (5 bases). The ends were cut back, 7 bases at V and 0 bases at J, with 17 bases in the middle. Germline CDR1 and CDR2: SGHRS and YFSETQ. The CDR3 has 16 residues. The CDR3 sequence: CASVPGTRSSYNEQFF. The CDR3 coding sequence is TGCGCCAGCGTACCTGGAACTAGGAGCTCCTACAATGAGCAGTTCTTC.

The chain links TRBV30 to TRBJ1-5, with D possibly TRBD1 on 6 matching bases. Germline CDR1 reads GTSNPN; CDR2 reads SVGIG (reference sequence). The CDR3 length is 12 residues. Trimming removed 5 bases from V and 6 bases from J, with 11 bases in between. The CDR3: CAWDRHGQPQHF. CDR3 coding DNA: TGTGCCTGGGACAGGCATGGTCAGCCCCAGCATTTT.

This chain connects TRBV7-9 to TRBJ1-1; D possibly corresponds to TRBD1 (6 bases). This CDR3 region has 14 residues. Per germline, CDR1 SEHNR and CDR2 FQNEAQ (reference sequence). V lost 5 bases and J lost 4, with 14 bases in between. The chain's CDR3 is CASSAGTWGTEAFF. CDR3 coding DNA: TGTGCCAGCAGCGCTGGGACATGGGGCACTGAAGCTTTCTTT. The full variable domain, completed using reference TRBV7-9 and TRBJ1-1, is DTGVSQNPRHKITKRGQNVTFRCDPISEHNRLYWYRQTLGQGPEFLTYFQNEAQLEKSRLLSDRFSAERPKGSFSTLEIQRTEQGDSAMYLCASSAGTWGTEAFFGQGTRLTVV.

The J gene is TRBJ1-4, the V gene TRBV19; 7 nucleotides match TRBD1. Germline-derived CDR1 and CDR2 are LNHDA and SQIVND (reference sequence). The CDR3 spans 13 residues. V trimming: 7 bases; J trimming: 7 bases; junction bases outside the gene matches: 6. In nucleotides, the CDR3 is TGTGCCAGTAAAGGAGGGGGCCGTGAAAAACTGTTTTTT. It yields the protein CASKGGGREKLFF. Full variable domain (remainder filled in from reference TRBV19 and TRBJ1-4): DGGITQSPKYLFRKEGQNVTLSCEQNLNHDAMYWYRQDPGQGLRLIYYSQIVNDFQKGDIAEGYSVSREKKESFPLTVTSAQKNPTAFYLCASKGGGREKLFFGSGTQLSVL.

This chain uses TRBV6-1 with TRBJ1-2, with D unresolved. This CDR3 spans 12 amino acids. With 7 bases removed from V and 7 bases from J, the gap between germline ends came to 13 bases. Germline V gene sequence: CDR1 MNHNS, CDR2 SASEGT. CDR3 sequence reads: CASIGYSGGYTF. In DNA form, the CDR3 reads TGTGCCAGCATCGGGTACTCCGGTGGCTACACCTTC.

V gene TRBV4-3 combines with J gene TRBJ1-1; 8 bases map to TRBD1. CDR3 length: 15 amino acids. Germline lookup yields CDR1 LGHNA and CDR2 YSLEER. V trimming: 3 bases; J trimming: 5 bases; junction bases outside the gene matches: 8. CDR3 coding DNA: TGCGCCAGCAGCCAGGACAGGGTCCCCCGAACTGAAGCTTTCTTT. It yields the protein CASSQDRVPRTEAFF.

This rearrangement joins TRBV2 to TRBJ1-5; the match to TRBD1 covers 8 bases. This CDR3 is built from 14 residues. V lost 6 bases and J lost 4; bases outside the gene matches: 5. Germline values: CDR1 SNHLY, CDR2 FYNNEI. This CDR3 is CASRGGQVNQPQHF. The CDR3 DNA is TGTGCCAGCAGGGGGGGACAGGTGAATCAGCCCCAGCATTTT.

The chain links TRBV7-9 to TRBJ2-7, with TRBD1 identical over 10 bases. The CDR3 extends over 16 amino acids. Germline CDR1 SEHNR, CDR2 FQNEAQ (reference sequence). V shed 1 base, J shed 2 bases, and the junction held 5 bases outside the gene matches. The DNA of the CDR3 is TGTGCCAGCAGCTTAGTTTTGACAGGGGGCACCTACGAGCAGTACTTC. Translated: CASSLVLTGGTYEQYF.

CDR3 sequence (DNA): TGTGCCAGCAGCTTAGTTGGGGGCAGGTCTGAAGCTTTCTTT. Translated: CASSLVGGRSEAFF. The genes are TRBV7-2 and TRBJ1-1, with TRBD1 as a possible D gene (6 bases). With 1 base removed from V and 6 bases from J, the gap between germline ends came to 12 bases. Germline CDR1 and CDR2: SGHTA and FQGNSA. The CDR3 totals 14 residues. The full variable domain, rest sourced from reference TRBV7-2 and TRBJ1-1, is GAGVSQSPSNKVTEKGKDVELRCDPISGHTALYWYRQSLGQGLEFLIYFQGNSAPDKSGLPSDRFSAERTGGSVSTLTIQRTQQEDSAVYLCASSLVGGRSEAFFGQGTRLTVV.

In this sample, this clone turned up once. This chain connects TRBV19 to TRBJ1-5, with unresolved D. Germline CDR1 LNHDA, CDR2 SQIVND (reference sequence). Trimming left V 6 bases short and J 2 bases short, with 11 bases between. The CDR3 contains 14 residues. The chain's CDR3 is CASSREGGNQPQHF. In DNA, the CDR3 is TGTGCCAGTAGCCGAGAGGGAGGCAATCAGCCCCAGCATTTT.

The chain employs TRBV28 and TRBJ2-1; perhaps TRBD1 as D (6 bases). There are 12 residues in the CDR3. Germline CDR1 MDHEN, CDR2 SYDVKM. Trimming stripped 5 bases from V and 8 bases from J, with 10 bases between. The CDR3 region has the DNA TGTGCCAGCAGTACACAGGGTCATGAGCAGTTCTTC. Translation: CASSTQGHEQFF.

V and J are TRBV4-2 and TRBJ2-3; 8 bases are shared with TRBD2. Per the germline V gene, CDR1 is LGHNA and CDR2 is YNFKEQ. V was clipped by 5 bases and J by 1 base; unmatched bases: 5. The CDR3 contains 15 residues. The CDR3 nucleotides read TGTGCCAGCAGCGCTCAGCGGGGGCGCACAGATACGCAGTATTTT. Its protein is CASSAQRGRTDTQYF.

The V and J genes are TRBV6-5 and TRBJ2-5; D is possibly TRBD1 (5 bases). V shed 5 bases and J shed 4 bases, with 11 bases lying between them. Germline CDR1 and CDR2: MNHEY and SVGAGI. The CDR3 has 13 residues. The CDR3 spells CASSQQGGETQYF. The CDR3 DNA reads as TGTGCCAGCAGTCAGCAGGGTGGAGAGACCCAGTACTTC.

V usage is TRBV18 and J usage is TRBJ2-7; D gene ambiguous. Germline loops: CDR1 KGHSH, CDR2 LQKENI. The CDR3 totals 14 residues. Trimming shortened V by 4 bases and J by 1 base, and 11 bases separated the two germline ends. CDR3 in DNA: TGTGCCAGCTCACAACCGGGCAGATCCTACGAGCAGTACTTC. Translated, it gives CASSQPGRSYEQYF.

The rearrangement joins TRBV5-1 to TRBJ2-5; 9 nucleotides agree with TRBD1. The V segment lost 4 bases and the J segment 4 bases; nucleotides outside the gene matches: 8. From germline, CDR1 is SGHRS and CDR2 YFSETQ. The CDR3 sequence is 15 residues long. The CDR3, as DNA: TGCGCCAGCAGCCCCGGACAGGGGTTAAGAGAGACCCAGTACTTC. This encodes CASSPGQGLRETQYF.

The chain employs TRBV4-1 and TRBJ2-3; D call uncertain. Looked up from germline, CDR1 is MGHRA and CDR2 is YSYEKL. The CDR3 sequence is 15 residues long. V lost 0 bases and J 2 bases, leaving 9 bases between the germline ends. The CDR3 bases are TGCGCCAGCAGCCAAGATAGTGGTACCACAGATACGCAGTATTTT. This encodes CASSQDSGTTDTQYF.

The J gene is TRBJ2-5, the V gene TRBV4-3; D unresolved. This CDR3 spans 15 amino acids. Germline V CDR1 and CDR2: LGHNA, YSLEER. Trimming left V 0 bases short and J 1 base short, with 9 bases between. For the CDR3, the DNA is TGCGCCAGCAGCCAAGATTTGGGCAGCCAAGAGACCCAGTACTTC. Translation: CASSQDLGSQETQYF.

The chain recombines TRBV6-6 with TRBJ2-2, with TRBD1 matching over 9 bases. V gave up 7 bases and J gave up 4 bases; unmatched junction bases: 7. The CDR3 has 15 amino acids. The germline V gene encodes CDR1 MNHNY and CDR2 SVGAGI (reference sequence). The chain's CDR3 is CASIKQGAGTGELFF. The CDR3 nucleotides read TGTGCCAGCATTAAACAGGGGGCGGGCACCGGGGAGCTGTTTTTT.

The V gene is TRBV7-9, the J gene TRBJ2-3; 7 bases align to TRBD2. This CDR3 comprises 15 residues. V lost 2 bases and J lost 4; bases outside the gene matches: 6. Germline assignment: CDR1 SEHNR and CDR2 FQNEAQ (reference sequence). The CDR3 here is CASSLYAGVADTQYF. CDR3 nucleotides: TGTGCCAGCAGCTTATATGCGGGGGTAGCAGATACGCAGTATTTT.